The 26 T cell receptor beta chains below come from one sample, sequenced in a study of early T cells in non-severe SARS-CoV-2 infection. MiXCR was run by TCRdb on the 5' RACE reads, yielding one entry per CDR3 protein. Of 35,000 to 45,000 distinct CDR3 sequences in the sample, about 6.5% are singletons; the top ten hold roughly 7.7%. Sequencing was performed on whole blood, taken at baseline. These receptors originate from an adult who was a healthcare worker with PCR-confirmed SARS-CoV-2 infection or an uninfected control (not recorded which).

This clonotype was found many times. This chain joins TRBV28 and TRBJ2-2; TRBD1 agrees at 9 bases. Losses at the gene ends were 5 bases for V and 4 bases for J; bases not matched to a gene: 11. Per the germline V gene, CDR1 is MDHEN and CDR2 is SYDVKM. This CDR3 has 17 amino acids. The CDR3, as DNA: TGTGCCAGCAGTGGGAACAGGGGGCGCCCCCCCACCGGGGAGCTGTTTTTT. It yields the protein CASSGNRGRPPTGELFF.

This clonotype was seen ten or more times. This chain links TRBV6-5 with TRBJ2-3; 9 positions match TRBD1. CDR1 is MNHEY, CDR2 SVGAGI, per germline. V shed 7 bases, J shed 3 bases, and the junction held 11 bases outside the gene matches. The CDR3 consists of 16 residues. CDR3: CASKLGFGQGTDTQYF. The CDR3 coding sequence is TGTGCCAGCAAACTTGGGTTCGGACAGGGGACAGATACGCAGTATTTT.

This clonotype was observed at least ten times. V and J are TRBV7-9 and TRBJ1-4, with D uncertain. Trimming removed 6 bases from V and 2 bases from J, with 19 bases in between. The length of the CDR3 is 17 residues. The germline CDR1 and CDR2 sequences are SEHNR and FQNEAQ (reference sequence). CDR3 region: CASSRIGYGETNEKLFF. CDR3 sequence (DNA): TGTGCCAGCAGTCGTATAGGGTACGGGGAGACTAATGAAAAACTGTTTTTT.

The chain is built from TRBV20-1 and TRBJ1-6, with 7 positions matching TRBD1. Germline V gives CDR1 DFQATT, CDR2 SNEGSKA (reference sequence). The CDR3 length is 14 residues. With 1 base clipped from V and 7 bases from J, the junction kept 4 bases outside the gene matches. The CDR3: CSARGQGGNSPLHF. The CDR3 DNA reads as TGCAGTGCTAGAGGACAGGGTGGAAATTCACCCCTCCACTTT.

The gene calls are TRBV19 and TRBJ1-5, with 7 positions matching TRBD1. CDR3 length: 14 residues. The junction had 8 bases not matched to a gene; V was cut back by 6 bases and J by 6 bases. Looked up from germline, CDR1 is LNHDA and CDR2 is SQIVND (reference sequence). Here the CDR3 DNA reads TGTGCCAGTAGGACGACAGGGAACATTCAGCCCCAGCATTTT. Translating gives CASRTTGNIQPQHF.

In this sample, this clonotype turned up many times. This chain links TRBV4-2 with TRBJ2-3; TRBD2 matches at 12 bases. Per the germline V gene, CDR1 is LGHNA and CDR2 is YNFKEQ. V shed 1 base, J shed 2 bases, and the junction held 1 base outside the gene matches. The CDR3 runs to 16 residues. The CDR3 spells CASSQASGGATDTQYF. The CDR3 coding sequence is TGTGCCAGCAGCCAAGCTAGCGGGGGGGCCACAGATACGCAGTATTTT.

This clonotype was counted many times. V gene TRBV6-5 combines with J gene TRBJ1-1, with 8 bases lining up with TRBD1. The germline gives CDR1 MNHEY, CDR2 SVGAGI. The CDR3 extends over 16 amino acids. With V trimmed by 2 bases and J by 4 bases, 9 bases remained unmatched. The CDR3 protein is CASSYGTGGVGTEAFF. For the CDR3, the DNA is TGTGCCAGCAGTTACGGTACAGGGGGAGTGGGCACTGAAGCTTTCTTT.

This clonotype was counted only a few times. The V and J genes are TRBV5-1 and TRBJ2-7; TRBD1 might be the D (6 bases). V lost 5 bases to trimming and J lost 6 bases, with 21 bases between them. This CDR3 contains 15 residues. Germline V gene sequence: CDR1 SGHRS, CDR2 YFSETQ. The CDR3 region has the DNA TGCGCCAGCAGTTTCGAGGGACACCTTGGGTCCGAGCAGTACTTC. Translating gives CASSFEGHLGSEQYF.

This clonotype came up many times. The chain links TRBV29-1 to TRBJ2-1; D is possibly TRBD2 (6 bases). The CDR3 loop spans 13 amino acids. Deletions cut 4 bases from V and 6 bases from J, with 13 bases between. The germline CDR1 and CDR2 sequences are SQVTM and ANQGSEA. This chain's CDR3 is CSVARGSGNEQFF. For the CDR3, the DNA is TGCAGCGTTGCTCGAGGTAGCGGCAATGAGCAGTTCTTC.

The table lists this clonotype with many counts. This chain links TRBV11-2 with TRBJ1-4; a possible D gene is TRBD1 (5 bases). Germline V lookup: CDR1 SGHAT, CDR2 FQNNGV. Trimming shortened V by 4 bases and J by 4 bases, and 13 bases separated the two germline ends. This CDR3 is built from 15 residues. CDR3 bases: TGTGCCAGCAGCTCCCTGGACAAGAATAATGAAAAACTGTTTTTT. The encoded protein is CASSSLDKNNEKLFF.

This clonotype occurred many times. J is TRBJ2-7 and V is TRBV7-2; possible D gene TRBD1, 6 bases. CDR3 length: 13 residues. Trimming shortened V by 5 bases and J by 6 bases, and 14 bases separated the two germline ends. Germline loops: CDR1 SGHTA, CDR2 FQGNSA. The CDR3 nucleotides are TGTGCCAGCAGCGTAAACAGGGTTCTCGAGCAGTACTTC. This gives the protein CASSVNRVLEQYF.

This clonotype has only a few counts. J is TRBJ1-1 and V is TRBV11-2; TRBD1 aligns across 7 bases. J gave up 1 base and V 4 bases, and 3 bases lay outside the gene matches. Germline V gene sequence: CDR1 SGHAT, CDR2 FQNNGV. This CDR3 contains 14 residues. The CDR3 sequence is CASSWAGGNTEAFF. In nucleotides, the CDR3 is TGTGCCAGCAGCTGGGCAGGGGGGAACACTGAAGCTTTCTTT.

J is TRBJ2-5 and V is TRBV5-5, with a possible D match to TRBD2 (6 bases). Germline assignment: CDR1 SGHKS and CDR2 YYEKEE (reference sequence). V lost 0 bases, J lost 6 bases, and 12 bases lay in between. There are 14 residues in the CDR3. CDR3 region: CASSLVPGGKTQYF. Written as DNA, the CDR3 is TGTGCCAGCAGCTTGGTACCCGGAGGGAAGACCCAGTACTTC.

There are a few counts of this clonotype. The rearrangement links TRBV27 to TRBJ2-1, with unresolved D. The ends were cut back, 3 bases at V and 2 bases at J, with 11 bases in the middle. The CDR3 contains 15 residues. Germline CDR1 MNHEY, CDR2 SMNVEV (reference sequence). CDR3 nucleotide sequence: TGTGCCAGCAGTTTGAGGCAGACGACCTACAATGAGCAGTTCTTC. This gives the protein CASSLRQTTYNEQFF.

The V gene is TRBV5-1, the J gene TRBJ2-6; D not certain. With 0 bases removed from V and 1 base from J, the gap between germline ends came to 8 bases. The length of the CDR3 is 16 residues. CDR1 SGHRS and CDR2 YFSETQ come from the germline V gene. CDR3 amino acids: CASSLEGLSGANVLTF. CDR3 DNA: TGCGCCAGCAGCTTGGAGGGATTATCTGGGGCCAACGTCCTGACTTTC.

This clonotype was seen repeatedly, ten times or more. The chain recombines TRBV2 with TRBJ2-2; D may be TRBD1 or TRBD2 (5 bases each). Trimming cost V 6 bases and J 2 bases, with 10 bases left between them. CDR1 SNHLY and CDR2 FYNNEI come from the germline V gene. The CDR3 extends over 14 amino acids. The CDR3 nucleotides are TGTGCCAGCAGGGGGACGGATAACACCGGGGAGCTGTTTTTT. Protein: CASRGTDNTGELFF.

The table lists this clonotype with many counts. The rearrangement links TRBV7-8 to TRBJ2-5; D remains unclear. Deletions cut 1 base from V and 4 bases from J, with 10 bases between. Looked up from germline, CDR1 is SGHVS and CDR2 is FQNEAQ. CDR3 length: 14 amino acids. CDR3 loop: CASSLDLVLETQYF. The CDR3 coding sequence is TGTGCCAGCAGCTTAGATCTGGTACTAGAGACCCAGTACTTC.

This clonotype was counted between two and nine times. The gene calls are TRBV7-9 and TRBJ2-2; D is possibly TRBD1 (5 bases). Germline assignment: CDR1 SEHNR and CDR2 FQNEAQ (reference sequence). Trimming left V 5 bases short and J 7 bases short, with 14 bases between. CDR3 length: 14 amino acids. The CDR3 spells CASSPGPQGGELFF. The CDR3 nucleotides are TGTGCCAGCAGCCCAGGTCCGCAGGGCGGGGAGCTGTTTTTT.

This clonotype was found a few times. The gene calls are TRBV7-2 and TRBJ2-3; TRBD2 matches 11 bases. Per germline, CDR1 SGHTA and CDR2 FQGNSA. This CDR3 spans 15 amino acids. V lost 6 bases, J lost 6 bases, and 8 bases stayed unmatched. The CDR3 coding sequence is TGTGCCAGCAGTCGTAGCGGGGGGGCCGCCGATACGCAGTATTTT. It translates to CASSRSGGAADTQYF. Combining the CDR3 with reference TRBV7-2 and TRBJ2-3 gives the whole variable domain GAGVSQSPSNKVTEKGKDVELRCDPISGHTALYWYRQSLGQGLEFLIYFQGNSAPDKSGLPSDRFSAERTGGSVSTLTIQRTQQEDSAVYLCASSRSGGAADTQYFGPGTRLTVL.

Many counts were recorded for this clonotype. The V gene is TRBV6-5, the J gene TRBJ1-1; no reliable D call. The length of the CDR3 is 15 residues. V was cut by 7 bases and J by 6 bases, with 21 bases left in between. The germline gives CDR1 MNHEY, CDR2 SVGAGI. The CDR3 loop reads CASTAHEDPRSEAFF. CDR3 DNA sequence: TGTGCCAGCACGGCTCACGAGGACCCACGATCTGAAGCTTTCTTT.

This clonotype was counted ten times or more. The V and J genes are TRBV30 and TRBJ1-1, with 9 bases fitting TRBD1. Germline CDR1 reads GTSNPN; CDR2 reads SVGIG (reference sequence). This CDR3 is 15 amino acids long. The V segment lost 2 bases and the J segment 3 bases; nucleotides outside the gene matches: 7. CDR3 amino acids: CAWSTTGTGYTEAFF. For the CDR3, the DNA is TGTGCCTGGAGTACCACCGGGACAGGGTACACTGAAGCTTTCTTT. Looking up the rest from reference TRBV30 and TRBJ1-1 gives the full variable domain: SQTIHQWPATLVQPVGSPLSLECTVEGTSNPNLYWYRQAAGRGLQLLFYSVGIGQISSEVPQNLSASRPQDRQFILSSKKLLLSDSGFYLCAWSTTGTGYTEAFFGQGTRLTVV.

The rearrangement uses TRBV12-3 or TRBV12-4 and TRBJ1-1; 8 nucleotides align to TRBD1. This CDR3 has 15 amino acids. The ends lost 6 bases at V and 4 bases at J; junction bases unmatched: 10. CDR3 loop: CASSSRRGRITEAFF. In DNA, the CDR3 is TGTGCCAGCAGCTCCCGCAGGGGGCGAATCACTGAAGCTTTCTTT.

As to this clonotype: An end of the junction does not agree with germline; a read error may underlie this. CDR3 bases: TGTGCCACCAGCTTTCAACAGGGTAGGGCCACTGAAGCTTTCTTT. This codes for CATSFQQGRATEAFF. The rearrangement joins TRBV7-9 to TRBJ1-1; a possible D gene is TRBD1 (6 bases). The CDR3 spans 15 residues. The germline CDR1 and CDR2 sequences are SEHNR and FQNEAQ (reference sequence).

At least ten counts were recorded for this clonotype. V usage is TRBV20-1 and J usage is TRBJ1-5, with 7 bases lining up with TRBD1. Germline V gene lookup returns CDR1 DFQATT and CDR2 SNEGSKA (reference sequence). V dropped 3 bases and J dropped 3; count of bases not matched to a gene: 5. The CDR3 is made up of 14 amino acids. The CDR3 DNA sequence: TGCAGTGCTAGTTACCAGGGGGTCAATCAGCCCCAGCATTTT. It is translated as CSASYQGVNQPQHF.

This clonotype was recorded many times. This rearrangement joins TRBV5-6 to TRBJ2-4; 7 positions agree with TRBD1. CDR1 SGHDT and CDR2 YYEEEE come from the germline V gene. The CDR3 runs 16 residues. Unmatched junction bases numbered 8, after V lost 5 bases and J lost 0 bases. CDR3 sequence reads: CASSFTGARAKNIQYF. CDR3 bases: TGTGCCAGCAGTTTTACAGGGGCCAGAGCCAAAAACATTCAGTACTTC. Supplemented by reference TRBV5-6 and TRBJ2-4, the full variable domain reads DAGVTQSPTHLIKTRGQQVTLRCSPKSGHDTVSWYQQALGQGPQFIFQYYEEEERQRGNFPDRFSGHQFPNYSSELNVNALLLGDSALYLCASSFTGARAKNIQYFGAGTRLSVL.

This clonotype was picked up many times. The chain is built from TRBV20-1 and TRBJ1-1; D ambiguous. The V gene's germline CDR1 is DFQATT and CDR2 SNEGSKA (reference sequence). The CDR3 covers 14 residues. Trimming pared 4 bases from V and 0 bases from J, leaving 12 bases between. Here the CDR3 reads CSANWKFLNTEAFF. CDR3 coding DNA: TGCAGTGCTAATTGGAAGTTTTTGAACACTGAAGCTTTCTTT.